Below, one T cell receptor beta chain is given with its context. Its antigen remains undetermined. No much larger clone exists at a distance of one base, and base qualities are not known. To prepare the library, the immunoSEQ multiplex PCR assay was applied. In its TCRdb copy, this immuneACCESS table keeps in-frame sequences only and misses some clones. Where compared with another copy, unresolved V genes explain less than half of these, and the others have no known cause. Counted in this sample were about 180,000 clones; more than 80% of them appeared once. Jointly, the top ten make up 1.4% of the sample. The data stem from a study of control samples from healthy donors and cancer patients (dated by TCRdb to 2019 to 2021). Deletion took 3 bases off V and 8 bases off J, with a span of 11 bases between the germline ends. CDR1 and CDR2 are drawn from the germline V gene: SGDLS, YYNGEE. There are 12 amino acids in the CDR3, from cysteine to phenylalanine inclusive. The entry retains the CDR3 DNA only, 36 bases that are in frame from base 1.

The sample comprised blood. This TCR came from a young man in good health. This sequence uses TRBV9 and TRBJ2-5, with an unclear D gene assignment. Here is the DNA: TGTGCCAGCAGCGGACTCCAGCCCACCCAGTACTTC. Translated, this is CASSGLQPTQYF. The reference TRBV9 and TRBJ2-5 proteins fill in what lies around the CDR3, so the full variable domain reads DSGVTQTPKHLITATGQRVTLRCSPRSGDLSVYWYQQSLDQGLQFLIQYYNGEERAKGNILERFSAQQFPDLHSELNLSSLELGDSALYFCASSGLQPTQYFGPGTRLLVL.